These 19 T cell receptor beta chains were all obtained from the same sample, sequenced in a study of cytomegalovirus exposure and HLA in healthy donors (dated by TCRdb to the late 2010s). Library generation was performed with the immunoSEQ multiplex PCR assay. A mixture of 60 forward primers for TCR Vbeta segments and 13 reverse primers for TCR Jbeta segments was used in the multiplex PCR. TCRdb mirrors the immuneACCESS table, restricted to in-frame sequences. Some clones are absent from its copies; in checked studies, under half trace to an unresolved V gene, and the reason for the others is unknown. The sample contains 160,000 or so clones, roughly four fifths of them found a single time. The leading ten clones occupy around 2.5% of the sample. The material sequenced was PBMCs. These TCRs come from a female donor in good health and CMV-seronegative.

In the case of this clone: The junction departs from the called germline gene at one end, perhaps through a read error. V and J are TRBV5-1 and TRBJ2-5, with a tentative D call TRBD2 (7 bases). This CDR3 has 16 residues. CDR1 SGHRS and CDR2 YFSETQ come from the germline V gene. The CDR3 here is CTSSLGPAGTQETQYF. DNA for the CDR3: TGCACCAGCAGCTTAGGTCCAGCGGGGACACAAGAGACCCAGTACTTC.

CDR3 in amino acids: CATGTSGGNEQFF. The CDR3 DNA follows: TGTGCCACAGGGACTAGCGGGGGGAATGAGCAGTTCTTC. The V gene is TRBV7-2, the J gene TRBJ2-1, with 15 nucleotides matching TRBD2. V was pared by 10 bases and J by 7 bases, with 2 bases of the junction left unmatched. Germline V gene data show CDR1 as SGHTA and CDR2 as FQGNSA. CDR3 length equals 13 residues. The variable domain in full, with the rest retrieved from reference TRBV7-2 and TRBJ2-1, is GAGVSQSPSNKVTEKGKDVELRCDPISGHTALYWYRQSLGQGLEFLIYFQGNSAPDKSGLPSDRFSAERTGGSVSTLTIQRTQQEDSAVYLCATGTSGGNEQFFGPGTRLTVL.

In regard to this clone: Other DNA sequences in this specimen translate into the identical CDR3. The CDR3 here is CASSPPPGGTEAFF. CDR3 nucleotides: TGTGCCAGCTCACCACCTCCAGGAGGCACTGAAGCTTTCTTT. The chain is built from TRBV18 and TRBJ1-1; D gene unclear. The CDR3 contains 14 residues. CDR1 and CDR2 from the germline V gene are KGHSH and LQKENI. Trimming took 0 bases from V and 4 from J, leaving 9 bases between them.

The V gene is TRBV28, the J gene TRBJ1-5, with D perhaps matching TRBD1 (5 bases). Germline V gives CDR1 MDHEN, CDR2 SYDVKM. V lost 2 bases and J 1 base, leaving 12 bases between the germline ends. CDR3 size: 16 residues. The CDR3 protein is CASSLIGQGSNQPQHF. The CDR3 DNA sequence: TGTGCCAGCAGTTTAATCGGGCAGGGCAGCAATCAGCCCCAGCATTTT.

This chain joins TRBV10-1 and TRBJ2-2; TRBD2 agrees at 15 bases. V was clipped by 5 bases and J by 5 bases; unmatched bases: 9. Looked up from germline, CDR1 is WNHNN and CDR2 is SYGVQD (reference sequence). This CDR3 region has 18 residues. The CDR3 DNA reads as TGCGCCAGCAGTCCTGGACTAGCGGGGGGGCCGATAACCGGGGAGCTGTTTTTT. Residues: CASSPGLAGGPITGELFF.

V gene TRBV18 combines with J gene TRBJ2-1, with 9 bases aligning to TRBD2. CDR3 length: 15 residues. Germline CDR1 and CDR2: KGHSH and LQKENI. V lost 2 bases, J lost 5 bases, and 4 bases stayed unmatched. CDR3 protein: CASSPGLAGNNEQFF. Written as DNA, the CDR3 is TGTGCCAGCTCACCAGGGCTAGCGGGGAACAATGAGCAGTTCTTC.

This rearrangement joins TRBV29-1 to TRBJ1-1; 8 nucleotides line up with TRBD1. After removal of 1 base from V and 10 bases from J, the junction contained 8 bases not matched to a gene. CDR3 length: 13 residues. Germline V CDR1 and CDR2: SQVTM, ANQGSEA. The CDR3: CSVEASGGFGAFF. The CDR3 DNA sequence: TGCAGCGTTGAAGCGTCAGGGGGCTTTGGAGCTTTCTTT. Full variable domain (remainder filled in from reference TRBV29-1 and TRBJ1-1): SAVISQKPSRDICQRGTSLTIQCQVDSQVTMMFWYRQQPGQSLTLIATANQGSEATYESGFVIDKFPISRPNLTFSTLTVSNMSPEDSSIYLCSVEASGGFGAFFGQGTRLTVV.

This clone turned up a few times. This sequence joins TRBV5-1 and TRBJ1-1, with D possibly being TRBD1 (5 bases). Germline V CDR1 and CDR2: SGHRS, YFSETQ. V was pared by 6 bases and J by 1 base, with 10 bases between. CDR3 length: 13 residues. The CDR3 region is CASMRQTNTEAFF. In nucleotides, the CDR3 is TGCGCCAGCATGAGACAGACGAACACTGAAGCTTTCTTT.

CDR3 in amino acids: CASSDGHSEAFF. Here the CDR3 DNA reads TGTGCCAGCAGCGACGGACACTCTGAAGCTTTCTTT. The V call is TRBV9, the J call TRBJ1-1; D might be TRBD1 (5 bases). The V gene's germline CDR1 is SGDLS and CDR2 YYNGEE. The CDR3 is made up of 12 amino acids. With 3 bases removed from V and 6 bases from J, the gap between germline ends came to 9 bases.

V and J are TRBV5-1 and TRBJ2-7, with 8 nucleotides matching TRBD2. CDR1 and CDR2 from the germline V gene are SGHRS and YFSETQ. V shed 3 bases and J 0 bases; nucleotides not matched to a gene: 14. The CDR3 runs 18 residues. CDR3 amino acids: CASSSRTGGKISSYEQYF. CDR3 nucleotide sequence: TGCGCCAGCAGCTCGAGAACGGGAGGGAAGATTAGCTCCTACGAGCAGTACTTC.

In this sample, this clone turned up once. V gene TRBV11-2 combines with J gene TRBJ1-1; no firm D call. The length of the CDR3 is 13 residues. Trimming removed 2 bases from V and 5 bases from J, with 9 bases in between. Germline CDR1 SGHAT, CDR2 FQNNGV. Here the CDR3 reads CASSLTTKTEAFF. The CDR3 coding sequence is TGTGCCAGCAGCTTAACAACGAAAACTGAAGCTTTCTTT.

This chain connects TRBV19 to TRBJ1-2, with D perhaps matching TRBD1 (6 bases). This CDR3 is built from 15 residues. Germline V gene lookup returns CDR1 LNHDA and CDR2 SQIVND (reference sequence). The ends were cut back, 7 bases at V and 5 bases at J, with 20 bases in the middle. CDR3: CASTRSRTEGYGYTF. The CDR3 nucleotides read TGTGCCAGTACCCGATCCAGGACAGAGGGGTATGGCTACACCTTC.

The table lists this clone with a few counts. The chain has TRBV6-5 and TRBJ1-4, with TRBD1 matching 7 bases. J was trimmed by 8 bases and V by 0 bases; bases with no gene match: 6. In germline, CDR1 is MNHEY, CDR2 SVGAGI. The CDR3 contains 15 residues. The CDR3 coding sequence is TGTGCCAGCAGTTACTCCTTCCTACAGGGGGAAAAACTGTTTTTT. Amino acid sequence: CASSYSFLQGEKLFF.

This clone occurred once. The V gene is TRBV14, the J gene TRBJ2-7; 13 positions agree with TRBD2. CDR3 length equals 18 residues. The trim removed 1 base at V and 6 bases at J, leaving 12 bases unmatched. Germline V gives CDR1 SGHDN, CDR2 FVKESK. CDR3 loop: CASSQGGIGLAGVGEQYF. CDR3 sequence (DNA): TGTGCCAGCAGCCAAGGCGGAATCGGACTAGCGGGAGTCGGCGAGCAGTACTTC.

This clone appeared once. V usage is TRBV10-1 and J usage is TRBJ2-1, with TRBD2 matching over 9 bases. CDR1 and CDR2 from the germline V gene are WNHNN and SYGVQD (reference sequence). J was trimmed by 6 bases and V by 3 bases; bases with no gene match: 9. The length of the CDR3 is 16 residues. For the CDR3, the DNA is TGCGCCAGCAGTGAAGTTAAGGGCGGGAGGGCCAATGAGCAGTTCTTC. This translates into CASSEVKGGRANEQFF.

The count of this clone is one. The chain carries TRBV6-6 and TRBJ1-1, with 7 positions matching TRBD1. The CDR3 covers 14 residues. V dropped 6 bases and J dropped 1; count of bases not matched to a gene: 5. Germline CDR1 is MNHNY and CDR2 is SVGAGI (reference sequence). CDR3 DNA: TGTGCCAGCAGCTCCGGGACAGAGAACACTGAAGCTTTCTTT. It encodes CASSSGTENTEAFF.

The chain recombines TRBV2 with TRBJ1-5; TRBD1 matches 7 bases. Germline values: CDR1 SNHLY, CDR2 FYNNEI. The length of the CDR3 is 16 residues. V lost 4 bases to trimming and J lost 0 bases; unmatched junction nucleotides: 6. The CDR3 region is CASSVQGPYSNQPQHF. DNA for the CDR3: TGTGCCAGCAGTGTACAGGGGCCTTATAGCAATCAGCCCCAGCATTTT.

The table lists this clone with a few counts. The chain joins TRBV20-1 to TRBJ2-3; D gene uncertain. With 6 bases removed from V and 4 bases from J, the gap between germline ends came to 8 bases. CDR3 length: 11 amino acids. Germline CDR1 reads DFQATT; CDR2 reads SNEGSKA (reference sequence). The CDR3 loop is CSANRADTQYF. CDR3 bases: TGCAGTGCCAATCGAGCAGATACGCAGTATTTT.

The CDR3, as DNA: TGTGCCAGCAGCTTAGTGGGGACTAGCGGCACCTACGAGCAGTACTTC. Encoded protein: CASSLVGTSGTYEQYF. The J gene is TRBJ2-7, the V gene TRBV7-2, with 11 bases that match TRBD2. The CDR3 is made up of 16 amino acids. Germline CDR1 SGHTA, CDR2 FQGNSA. V gave up 1 base and J gave up 2 bases; unmatched junction bases: 4.